One sample yielded the 13 T cell receptor beta chains listed below, sequenced in a study of blood T cell repertoires in COVID-19 (dated by TCRdb to the early 2020s). Libraries were made using the immunoSEQ multiplex PCR assay. Imported from immuneACCESS, the table was reduced by TCRdb to in-frame sequences with V and J called. These copies leave out some clones; in studies compared against another copy, an unresolved V gene accounts for under half, and the cause of the remainder is not known. For this sample the table gives 180,000 or so clones, of which 80% to 90% were detected only once. Together, the top ten hold roughly 3% of the sample. Sequencing was carried out using peripheral blood. All receptors come from a man aged 55-75 years with acute or convalescent COVID-19.

J is TRBJ2-3 and V is TRBV6-5, with 8 nucleotides matching TRBD2. The V gene's germline CDR1 is MNHEY and CDR2 SVGAGI. The CDR3 is made up of 14 amino acids. V was clipped by 7 bases and J by 4 bases; unmatched bases: 7. CDR3 in amino acids: CASKAGVSSDTQYF. As DNA, the CDR3 is TGTGCCAGCAAAGCGGGAGTGTCCTCAGATACGCAGTATTTT.

The chain combines TRBV9 with TRBJ2-1, with D possibly being TRBD2 (5 bases). Trimming took off 0 bases at V and 0 bases at J, with 10 bases between the two ends. Germline V gene sequence: CDR1 SGDLS, CDR2 YYNGEE. The CDR3 has 16 residues. CDR3 coding DNA: TGTGCCAGCAGCGTAGGAGGGTCTAGCTCCTACAATGAGCAGTTCTTC. Its protein product is CASSVGGSSSYNEQFF.

This chain joins TRBV3-1 (or the pseudogene TRBV3-2) and TRBJ2-7, with a possible D match to TRBD1 (6 bases). The V end was cut by 3 bases, the J end by 7 bases, with 10 bases between. The CDR3 extends over 12 amino acids. Germline lookup yields CDR1 LGHDT and CDR2 YNNKEL (reference sequence). In DNA form, the CDR3 reads TGTGCCAGCAGCCACAACAGGGAAGAGCAGTACTTC. The encoded protein is CASSHNREEQYF.

This clone was counted once. The sample holds other DNA sequences that translate to the same CDR3. This chain joins TRBV5-4 and TRBJ2-3, with 8 bases aligning to TRBD2. Germline assignment: CDR1 SGHNT and CDR2 YYREEE (reference sequence). This CDR3 is built from 16 residues. The trim removed 3 bases at V and 2 bases at J, leaving 8 bases unmatched. Written as DNA, the CDR3 is TGTGCCAGCAGCTCAACTAGCGGAGAAGTCACAGATACGCAGTATTTT. Its translation: CASSSTSGEVTDTQYF.

The V gene is TRBV12-3 or TRBV12-4, the J gene TRBJ1-1; 7 bases map to TRBD1. The V segment lost 3 bases and the J segment 7 bases; nucleotides outside the gene matches: 5. This CDR3 spans 13 amino acids. The CDR3 DNA sequence: TGTGCCAGCAGTTTCGGACAGGCTGTTGAAGCTTTCTTT. As protein: CASSFGQAVEAFF.

This clone was picked up one time. The rearrangement uses TRBV9 and TRBJ1-6, with D tentatively TRBD1 (6 bases). CDR3 size: 14 residues. The V gene's germline CDR1 is SGDLS and CDR2 YYNGEE. Trimming cost V 3 bases and J 6 bases, with 10 bases left between them. In DNA, the CDR3 is TGTGCCAGCAGCGACAGGGTCAGTAATTCACCCCTCCACTTT. It yields the protein CASSDRVSNSPLHF.

The V gene is TRBV5-8, the J gene TRBJ2-2; perhaps TRBD1 as D (5 bases). V lost 10 bases to trimming and J lost 0 bases, with 13 bases between them. CDR1 is SGHTS, CDR2 YDEGEE, per germline. This CDR3 spans 14 amino acids. Here the CDR3 reads CARRTRSNTGELFF. For the CDR3, the DNA is TGTGCCCGCCGGACAAGGTCGAACACCGGGGAGCTGTTTTTT.

The chain carries TRBV5-1 and TRBJ2-1; 12 bases line up with TRBD2. Germline CDR1 SGHRS, CDR2 YFSETQ. The V gene end was trimmed by 4 bases and the J gene end by 5 bases; junction bases not matched to a gene: 4. The CDR3 extends over 15 amino acids. CDR3 in amino acids: CASSPSGRVDNEQFF. As DNA, the CDR3 is TGCGCCAGCAGCCCTAGCGGGAGGGTCGACAATGAGCAGTTCTTC. Variable domain in full (rest from reference TRBV5-1 and TRBJ2-1): KAGVTQTPRYLIKTRGQQVTLSCSPISGHRSVSWYQQTPGQGLQFLFEYFSETQRNKGNFPGRFSGRQFSNSRSEMNVSTLELGDSALYLCASSPSGRVDNEQFFGPGTRLTVL.

V and J are TRBV6-1 and TRBJ2-3; 15 bases map to TRBD2. Germline V gene sequence: CDR1 MNHNS, CDR2 SASEGT. The CDR3 totals 17 residues. The V and J ends lost 4 bases and 4 bases, in that order; junction bases with no gene match: 6. CDR3 sequence reads: CASSVGLAGGGADTQYF. The DNA for the CDR3 is TGTGCCAGCAGTGTGGGACTAGCGGGAGGAGGGGCAGATACGCAGTATTTT.

The genes are TRBV7-2 and TRBJ2-1; 11 bases are a match to TRBD2. The CDR3 is 16 amino acids. V dropped 5 bases and J dropped 2; count of bases not matched to a gene: 5. Per germline, CDR1 SGHTA and CDR2 FQGNSA. CDR3 amino acids: CASSPRLAGPYNEQFF. CDR3 in DNA: TGTGCCAGCAGCCCCCGACTAGCGGGACCCTACAATGAGCAGTTCTTC.

The rearrangement links TRBV5-8 to TRBJ2-7, with 11 bases aligning to TRBD2. CDR3 size: 15 residues. Unmatched junction bases numbered 11, after V lost 5 bases and J lost 7 bases. Germline V gene sequence: CDR1 SGHTS, CDR2 YDEGEE. CDR3 coding DNA: TGTGCCAGCAGGTCCGTACTAGCGGGAGTACGTGAGCAGTACTTC. Its protein product is CASRSVLAGVREQYF.

DNA for the CDR3: TGTGCCACCAGTGACCGAGCCTCCGGGACAGACTATAGCAATCAGCCCCAGCATTTT. Translating it yields CATSDRASGTDYSNQPQHF. The V call is TRBV24-1, the J call TRBJ1-5; 7 nucleotides agree with TRBD1. Germline trimming cut 4 bases from V and 0 bases from J; bases unmatched to any gene: 14. There are 19 residues in the CDR3. Germline V CDR1 and CDR2: KGHDR, SFDVKD.

The V and J genes are TRBV6-1 and TRBJ2-7; 8 bases line up with TRBD1. Germline V gene data show CDR1 as MNHNS and CDR2 as SASEGT. J lost 4 bases, V lost 3 bases, and 8 bases had no gene match. This CDR3 has 15 residues. The CDR3 sequence is CASSEEGRGRYEQYF. The CDR3 nucleotides are TGTGCCAGCAGTGAGGAGGGCAGGGGGCGTTACGAGCAGTACTTC.